The entry that follows covers one T cell receptor beta chain sequence. Its specificity is unknown. This record comes from a study of cytomegalovirus exposure and HLA in healthy donors. Findings and limits, study-wide: According to a later analysis, donors in an Asian-associated ancestry cluster reportedly had fewer N-insertions than the roughly 670-donor mean.

PCR involved 60 Vbeta and 13 Jbeta primers. Libraries were prepared by immunoSEQ multiplex PCR; TCRdb keeps only in-frame clonotypes and omits some of them. This table has 100,000 to 150,000 clones, more than 80% appearing once. This CDR3 comprises 14 residues. V lost 6 bases and J lost 4; bases outside the gene matches: 7. Germline CDR1 MNHNS, CDR2 SASEGT. The V call is TRBV6-1, the J call TRBJ1-2; the match to TRBD1 covers 8 bases. The clonotype comes from a man aged 30-40 years in good health and CMV-seropositive. What was sequenced was PBMCs. CDR3 loop: CASSERRGPYGYTF. The CDR3 coding sequence is TGTGCCAGCAGCGAGCGCAGGGGGCCCTATGGCTACACCTTC.